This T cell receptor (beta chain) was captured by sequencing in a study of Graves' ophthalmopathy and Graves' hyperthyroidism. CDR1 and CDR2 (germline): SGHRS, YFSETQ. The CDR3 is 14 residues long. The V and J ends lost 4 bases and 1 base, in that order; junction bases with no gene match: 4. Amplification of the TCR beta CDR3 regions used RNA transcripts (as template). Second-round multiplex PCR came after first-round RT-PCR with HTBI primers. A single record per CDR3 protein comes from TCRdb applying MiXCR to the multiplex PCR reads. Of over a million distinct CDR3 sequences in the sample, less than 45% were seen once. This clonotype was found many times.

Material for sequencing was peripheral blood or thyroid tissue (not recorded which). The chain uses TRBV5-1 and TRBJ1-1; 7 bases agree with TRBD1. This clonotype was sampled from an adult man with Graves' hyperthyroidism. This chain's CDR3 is CASSEQGPNTEAFF. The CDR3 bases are TGCGCCAGCAGCGAACAGGGGCCGAACACTGAAGCTTTCTTT.